This T cell receptor (beta chain) was obtained from a study of blood T cell repertoires in COVID-19. The ends were cut back, 0 bases at V and 4 bases at J, with 7 bases in the middle. The CDR3 totals 13 residues. The germline V gene encodes CDR1 SGHTS and CDR2 YDEGEE. Profiling relied on immunoSEQ multiplex PCR, and the TCRdb table lists in-frame clones only, not all of them. Altogether 300,000 to 500,000 clones are present, 88% being singletons, with the ten largest covering roughly 1.9%. The sequenced sample consisted of PBMCs or T cells enriched from blood (not recorded which). The receptor's source is a woman between 35 and 50 years old with acute COVID-19. V usage is TRBV5-8 and J usage is TRBJ1-1; D gene uncertain. CDR3 region: CASSLGVTTEAFF. The CDR3 nucleotides read TGTGCCAGCAGCTTGGGAGTAACCACTGAAGCTTTCTTT. The complete variable domain, with remaining parts taken from reference TRBV5-8 and TRBJ1-1, reads EAGVTQSPTHLIKTRGQQATLRCSPISGHTSVYWYQQALGLGLQFLLWYDEGEERNRGNFPPRFSGRQFPNYSSELNVNALELEDSALYLCASSLGVTTEAFFGQGTRLTVV.